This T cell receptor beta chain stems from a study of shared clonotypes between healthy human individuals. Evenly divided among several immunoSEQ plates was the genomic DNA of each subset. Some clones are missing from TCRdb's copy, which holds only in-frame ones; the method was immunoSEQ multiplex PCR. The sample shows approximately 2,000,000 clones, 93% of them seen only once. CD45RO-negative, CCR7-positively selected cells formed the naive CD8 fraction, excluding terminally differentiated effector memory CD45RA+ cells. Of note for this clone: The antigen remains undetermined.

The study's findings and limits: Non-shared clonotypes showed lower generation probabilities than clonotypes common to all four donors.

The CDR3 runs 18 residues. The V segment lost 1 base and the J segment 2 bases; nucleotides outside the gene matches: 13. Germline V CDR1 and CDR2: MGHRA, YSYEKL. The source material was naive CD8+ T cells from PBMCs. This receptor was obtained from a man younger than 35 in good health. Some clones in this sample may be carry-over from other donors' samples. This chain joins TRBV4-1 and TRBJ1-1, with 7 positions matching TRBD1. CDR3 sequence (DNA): TGCGCCAGCAGCCAAGCCCTCCCGGGACAGCGGATTAACACTGAAGCTTTCTTT. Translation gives CASSQALPGQRINTEAFF.